This TCR beta chain was retrieved from a study of cytomegalovirus exposure and HLA in healthy donors. Turning to the study itself: HLA-typed donors were the source of about 85 million unique TCRs held in an early data release. Study results and limitations: A missense DCLRE1C variant was associated with V- and J-gene trimming of TCR beta chains in a later analysis, and an independent cohort replicated the association. One later analysis reportedly identified an Asian-associated ancestry cluster that showed fewer N-insertions than the approximately 710-donor mean. In most subjects, TCR beta sequences reportedly gave accurate predictions of HLA-A and HLA-B alleles.

PCR involved 60 Vbeta and 13 Jbeta primers. The method was immunoSEQ multiplex PCR; TCRdb's version includes in-frame clones alone and lacks a portion of them. The data show 95,000 to 150,000 clones, over 70% seen once. Remarks on this clone: The antigen remains undetermined.

Germline CDR1 is LNHDA and CDR2 is SQIVND (reference sequence). V was cut by 3 bases and J by 11 bases, with 10 bases left in between. The CDR3 is 11 amino acids. Sequencing was done on a sample of PBMCs. This chain joins TRBV19 and TRBJ1-1; a weak D match, TRBD1 (5 bases). The TCR comes from a man aged 18 to 35 in good health and CMV-seropositive. The CDR3 nucleotides are TGTGCCAGTAGTATGGGGGGTGGCGCTTTCTTT. Translated, it gives CASSMGGGAFF.